These T cell receptor beta chains were read from a single sample in a study of cytomegalovirus exposure and HLA in healthy donors. TCRdb's table, derived via immunoSEQ multiplex PCR, lists solely in-frame clones and lacks some. The sample has roughly 100,000 clones; roughly 80% are singletons. Material for sequencing was PBMCs. These receptors were taken from a man aged 50 to 60 in good health and CMV-seropositive. CDR3s include the opening cysteine and the closing phenylalanine or tryptophan. The D gene is left open where the match is weak. Clone size appears in some rows only: once, few, many, or a class for an expanded clone.

abundance	v_gene	d_gene	j_gene	CDR3nt	CDR3aa
-	TRBV5-8	-	TRBJ1-2	TGTGCCAGCAGCTTGTCAGCAGGTTCTAACTATGGCTACACCTTC	CASSLSAGSNYGYTF
-	TRBV7-6	-	TRBJ2-1	TGTGCCAGCAGCTTAGAATTCAGTTACAATGAGCAGTTCTTC	CASSLEFSYNEQFF
-	TRBV7-3	-	TRBJ2-1	TGTGCCAGCAGCTGGACAGAAGGCAATGAGCAGTTCTTC	CASSWTEGNEQFF
-	TRBV27	TRBD2	TRBJ2-1	TGTGCCAGCAGTTCCCCGGGACTAGGGAGCAATGAGCAGTTCTTC	CASSSPGLGSNEQFF
few	TRBV7-6	-	TRBJ1-1	TGTGCCAGCAGCCGAGGCGGCAGGGAGGACACTGAAGCTTTCTTT	CASSRGGREDTEAFF
-	TRBV30	-	TRBJ1-5	TGTGCCTGGAGTCCTACGGGGGGTCGGGTTCAGCCCCAGCATTTT	CAWSPTGGRVQPQHF
-	TRBV30	TRBD2	TRBJ2-3	TGTGCCTGGAGTCCCCTGGGGACTAGCGGAGCCGCAGATACGCAGTATTTT	CAWSPLGTSGAADTQYF
-	TRBV20-1	-	TRBJ2-7	TGCAGTGCCATACCGAGCTACGAGCAGTACTTC	CSAIPSYEQYF
-	TRBV2	TRBD1	TRBJ1-2	TGTGCCAGCAGGGGACAGTTCTATGGCTACACCTTC	CASRGQFYGYTF
-	TRBV19	TRBD2	TRBJ2-1	TGTGCCAGTTTCGCCGGGACTAGGACTGGTGAGCAGTTCTTC	CASFAGTRTGEQFF
-	TRBV5-1	-	TRBJ2-3	TGCGCCAGCAGCCCGCCGGGGAGCACAGATACGCAGTATTTT	CASSPPGSTDTQYF
-	TRBV27	-	TRBJ1-4	TGTGCCAGCCGACTCGGGACAACTAATGAAAAACTGTTTTTT	CASRLGTTNEKLFF
-	TRBV19	-	TRBJ2-7	TGTGCCAGTAGTGCCAGACAGGTCGTAACCTACGAGCAGTACTTC	CASSARQVVTYEQYF
-	TRBV5-6	-	TRBJ2-5	TGTGCCAGCAGCTTGGAACAGGGTGGTTGGGAGACCCAGTACTTC	CASSLEQGGWETQYF
once	TRBV9	-	TRBJ2-1	TGTGCCAGCAGCGTAGAGGGGGGGGCCTACAATGAGCAGTTCTTC	CASSVEGGAYNEQFF
-	TRBV5-1	-	TRBJ1-1	TGCGCCAGCAGCCACGAAGGGGTGCCGGACACTGAAGCTTTCTTT	CASSHEGVPDTEAFF
-	TRBV27	-	TRBJ1-2	TGTGCCAGCAGTTTATGGGGGGACCCGGTGCCCTATGGCTACACCTTC	CASSLWGDPVPYGYTF
-	TRBV19	-	TRBJ2-7	TGTGCCAGTAGCGGACAGTCCCCGGGGGAGCAGTACTTC	CASSGQSPGEQYF
once	TRBV19	TRBD1	TRBJ2-1	TGTGCCAGTAGTATAGAGGGGACAGGGAATGAGCAGTTCTTC	CASSIEGTGNEQFF
-	TRBV7-8	-	TRBJ2-2	TGTGCCAGCAGCCTAATTCAGAACACCGGGGAGCTGTTTTTT	CASSLIQNTGELFF
few	TRBV29-1	TRBD2	TRBJ2-7	TGCAGCGTTGAGACACCTAGCGGGAGGCCCTACGAGCAGTACTTC	CSVETPSGRPYEQYF
-	TRBV19	-	TRBJ2-5	TGTGCCAGTAGTCACCCACGGGGGGAGACCCAGTACTTC	CASSHPRGETQYF
-	TRBV7-2	-	TRBJ1-2	TGTGCCAGCAGTCTCTATGGCTACACCTTC	CASSLYGYTF
-	TRBV6-4	TRBD2	TRBJ2-3	TGTGCCAGCAAACGAGGGACTAACACAGATACGCAGTATTTT	CASKRGTNTDTQYF
-	TRBV15	TRBD2	TRBJ2-7	TGTGCCACCAGCAGAGATCCCCGCGGGAGGGCCGACGAGCAGTACTTC	CATSRDPRGRADEQYF
-	TRBV5-1	-	TRBJ1-2	TGCGCCAGCAGCTTGTATTCAGGAGGGGAAAGCTATGGCTACACCTTC	CASSLYSGGESYGYTF
-	TRBV6-5	TRBD1	TRBJ2-2	TGTGCCAGCAGTTCCGGGACAGGGCACACCGGGGAGCTGTTTTTT	CASSSGTGHTGELFF
-	TRBV16	-	TRBJ2-7	TGTGCCAGCAGCCAATCGGTGGGGCTGACCTACGAGCAGTACTTC	CASSQSVGLTYEQYF
once	TRBV28	TRBD2	TRBJ2-3	TGTGCCAGCAGTCCAACTAGCGGGAGTTATGCAGATACGCAGTATTTT	CASSPTSGSYADTQYF